This TCR beta chain was captured in a study of cytomegalovirus exposure and HLA in healthy donors. Trimming cost V 0 bases and J 6 bases, with 6 bases left between them. Germline loops: CDR1 KGHSY, CDR2 FQNENV. There are 13 residues in the CDR3. With 60 Vbeta and 13 Jbeta primers, the PCR was carried out. TCRdb keeps only in-frame clones here, not all; method: immunoSEQ multiplex PCR. The sample contains 100,000 or so clones, 75% to 85% of which appear only once. The sequenced sample was PBMCs. This sequence joins TRBV16 and TRBJ2-1; D might be TRBD2 (5 bases). The origin of this receptor is a man aged 18 to 35 in good health and CMV-seronegative. This chain's CDR3 is CASSQSEGNEQFF. CDR3 coding DNA: TGTGCCAGCAGCCAATCTGAGGGCAATGAGCAGTTCTTC.